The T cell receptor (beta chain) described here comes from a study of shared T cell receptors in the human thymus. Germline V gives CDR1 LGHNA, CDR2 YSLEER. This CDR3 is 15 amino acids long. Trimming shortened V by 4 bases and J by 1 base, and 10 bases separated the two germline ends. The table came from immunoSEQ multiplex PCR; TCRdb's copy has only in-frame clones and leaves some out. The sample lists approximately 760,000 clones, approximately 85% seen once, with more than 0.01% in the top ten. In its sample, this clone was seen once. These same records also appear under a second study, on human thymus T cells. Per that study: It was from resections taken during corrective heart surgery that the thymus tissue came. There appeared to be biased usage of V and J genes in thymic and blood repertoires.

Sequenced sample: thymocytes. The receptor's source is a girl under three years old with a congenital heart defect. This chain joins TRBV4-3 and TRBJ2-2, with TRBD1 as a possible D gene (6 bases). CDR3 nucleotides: TGCGCCAGCAGCCCCGACAGGATGAACACCGGGGAGCTGTTTTTT. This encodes CASSPDRMNTGELFF.